The 6 T cell receptor beta chains below were found in one sample sequenced in a study of blood T cell repertoires in COVID-19. Sequenced by immunoSEQ multiplex PCR; TCRdb stores in-frame clones only, minus some. The top ten hold under 5.5% of the sample, which has about 210,000 clones, approximately 91% seen once. Sequencing was carried out using peripheral blood. The source is a middle-aged woman with acute or convalescent COVID-19.

The chain couples TRBV29-1 to TRBJ2-1; D not resolved. Germline V gene lookup returns CDR1 SQVTM and CDR2 ANQGSEA. Trimming cost V 4 bases and J 10 bases, with 17 bases left between them. The CDR3 has 13 amino acids. The CDR3 DNA is TGCAGCGTTGCTCCGTCTCCCACAGCAGAGCAGTTCTTC. Its protein product is CSVAPSPTAEQFF.

This chain joins TRBV7-2 and TRBJ2-7; D perhaps matches TRBD2 (5 bases). The CDR3 spans 14 residues. The germline CDR1 and CDR2 sequences are SGHTA and FQGNSA. Trimming pared 0 bases from V and 2 bases from J, leaving 8 bases between. CDR3 nucleotide sequence: TGTGCCAGCAGCTTAGCATCCGGGACCTACGAGCAGTACGTC. Its translation is CASSLASGTYEQYV.

The CDR3 protein is CASSLRQGEWETQYF. Written as DNA, the CDR3 is TGTGCCAGCAGTTTACGACAGGGGGAATGGGAGACCCAGTACTTC. The chain combines TRBV27 with TRBJ2-5; 9 bases match TRBD1. The CDR3 sequence is 15 residues long. V trimming: 2 bases; J trimming: 5 bases; junction bases outside the gene matches: 6. The V gene's germline CDR1 is MNHEY and CDR2 SMNVEV (reference sequence).

The V gene is TRBV6-1, the J gene TRBJ1-1, with D unresolved. CDR3 size: 13 residues. Germline V gene sequence: CDR1 MNHNS, CDR2 SASEGT. V was trimmed by 2 bases and J by 6 bases, leaving 10 bases between them. The CDR3 here is CASSEKLEAEAFF. CDR3 DNA sequence: TGTGCCAGCAGTGAAAAGCTAGAGGCTGAAGCTTTCTTT.

The chain couples TRBV20-1 to TRBJ1-5; TRBD1 matches 10 bases. Germline-derived CDR1 and CDR2 are DFQATT and SNEGSKA (reference sequence). CDR3 length: 15 residues. Trimming cost V 3 bases and J 6 bases; bases outside gene matches: 8. The CDR3 loop is CSASARRDRGQPQHF. CDR3 bases: TGCAGTGCTAGTGCCCGCCGGGACAGGGGTCAGCCCCAGCATTTT.

The CDR3 is CASSPTGSNQPQHF. DNA for the CDR3: TGTGCCAGCAGTCCGACAGGGAGCAATCAGCCCCAGCATTTT. The V call is TRBV6-6, the J call TRBJ1-5; TRBD1 aligns across 7 bases. The germline V gene encodes CDR1 MNHNY and CDR2 SVGAGI (reference sequence). The CDR3 sequence is 14 residues long. The J segment lost 1 base and the V segment lost 5 bases, leaving 2 bases of the junction unmatched.